What follows are 22 T cell receptor beta chains derived from one specimen sequenced in a study of T-cell memory formation after mild COVID-19. TCRdb used MiXCR to reprocess the 5' RACE reads, holding one entry per CDR3 protein. This repertoire shows fewer than 50,000 distinct CDR3 sequences, around 6.1% found once; its top ten account for roughly 0.79%. Sequences were obtained from PBMCs or a T cell subset sorted from them (not recorded which). These receptors were collected from an adult who had mild COVID-19 (a few samples of this study predate the infection). Cell type and time point are not known.

This clonotype showed up just a few times. V usage is TRBV6-6 and J usage is TRBJ1-6, with unresolved D. V was pared by 9 bases and J by 7 bases, with 13 bases between. CDR1 and CDR2 (germline): MNHNY, SVGAGI (reference sequence). This CDR3 region has 13 residues. This chain's CDR3 is CASNSDGNSPLHF. As DNA, the CDR3 is TGTGCCAGTAACTCGGACGGCAATTCACCCCTCCACTTT.

This clonotype qualifies as medium-sized. The chain couples TRBV7-2 to TRBJ2-7; D gene uncertain. Germline lookup yields CDR1 SGHTA and CDR2 FQGNSA. Trimming removed 2 bases from V and 7 bases from J, with 18 bases in between. The CDR3 consists of 15 residues. The CDR3 is CASSLTAQSRREQYF. CDR3 DNA: TGTGCCAGCAGCTTAACTGCTCAATCCCGTAGGGAGCAGTACTTC.

This clonotype was recorded many times. The V and J genes are TRBV7-9 and TRBJ1-6; D may be TRBD1 (6 bases). V was trimmed by 2 bases and J by 7 bases, leaving 18 bases between them. The CDR3 spans 17 residues. Looked up from germline, CDR1 is SEHNR and CDR2 is FQNEAQ (reference sequence). The DNA for the CDR3 is TGTGCCAGCAGCTTATCACAGGGAAAAGGTTACAATTCACCCCTCCACTTT. The encoded protein is CASSLSQGKGYNSPLHF.

CDR3 sequence: CASSQVTGELFF. CDR3 nucleotide sequence: TGTGCCAGCAGCCAAGTTACCGGGGAGCTGTTTTTT. The chain recombines TRBV3-1 with TRBJ2-2; D is unresolved. This CDR3 has 12 residues. The germline V gene encodes CDR1 LGHDT and CDR2 YNNKEL (reference sequence). V was cut by 1 base and J by 5 bases, with 2 bases left in between.

This clonotype was counted ten times or more. The rearrangement uses TRBV29-1 and TRBJ2-3; D is perhaps TRBD1 or TRBD2 (6 bases each). Trimming cost V 4 bases and J 4 bases, with 12 bases left between them. There are 13 residues in the CDR3. Germline V gives CDR1 SQVTM, CDR2 ANQGSEA. The CDR3 is CSVARGRADTQYF. The CDR3 nucleotides read TGCAGCGTTGCCCGGGGGCGGGCAGATACGCAGTATTTT.

This clonotype was recorded many times. This rearrangement joins TRBV20-1 to TRBJ2-3; D remains ambiguous. CDR3 length: 15 residues. Germline-derived CDR1 and CDR2 are DFQATT and SNEGSKA (reference sequence). V was clipped by 1 base and J by 2 bases, with 13 bases between them. The CDR3 bases are TGCAGTGCTAGAGGGATATTCCAGGCCACAGATACGCAGTATTTT. This encodes CSARGIFQATDTQYF.

The table lists this clonotype with a few counts. This may come from a read error, since a much larger clone is one base off. This sequence joins TRBV12-3 or TRBV12-4 and TRBJ2-1, with D unclear. The CDR3 covers 14 residues. The germline V and J ends were trimmed by 6 bases and 5 bases, with 14 bases remaining between them. In DNA, the CDR3 is TGTGCCAGCAGGTCCTCTAGGTGGGACAATGAGCAGTTCTTC. It translates to CASRSSRWDNEQFF.

The genes are TRBV19 and TRBJ2-2; D might be TRBD2 (6 bases). Deletions cut 3 bases from V and 6 bases from J, with 20 bases between. Germline loops: CDR1 LNHDA, CDR2 SQIVND (reference sequence). There are 17 residues in the CDR3. The CDR3 sequence is CASSINFGGGMAGELFF. The CDR3 bases are TGTGCCAGTAGTATCAACTTTGGGGGAGGAATGGCCGGGGAGCTGTTTTTT.

The sample holds a few counts of this clonotype. The J gene is TRBJ1-2, the V gene TRBV29-1, with D tentatively TRBD1 (6 bases). Germline V CDR1 and CDR2: SQVTM, ANQGSEA. The CDR3 is made up of 13 amino acids. Trimming stripped 4 bases from V and 7 bases from J, with 16 bases between. In nucleotides, the CDR3 is TGCAGCGTTGGGAACAATGAGGGGGGTGGCTACACCTTC. Protein sequence: CSVGNNEGGGYTF.

In its sample, this clonotype was seen many times. V and J are TRBV10-3 and TRBJ2-6, with D tentatively TRBD1 (5 bases). This CDR3 contains 22 residues. V lost 6 bases to trimming and J lost 0 bases, with 30 bases between them. The germline V gene encodes CDR1 ENHRY and CDR2 SYGVKD. CDR3 region: CAIRDTTDSQDIGDSGANVLTF. Written as DNA, the CDR3 is TGTGCCATCAGAGACACCACCGATTCACAGGACATCGGAGACTCTGGGGCCAACGTCCTGACTTTC.

This clonotype has a handful of counts. J is TRBJ2-1 and V is TRBV5-1; possibly TRBD1 for D (5 bases). Germline V CDR1 and CDR2: SGHRS, YFSETQ. The germline V and J ends were trimmed by 2 bases and 9 bases, with 18 bases remaining between them. The CDR3 has 15 amino acids. CDR3 amino acids: CASSLGQFSGGEQFF. In nucleotides, the CDR3 is TGCGCCAGCAGCTTAGGACAATTTAGTGGTGGTGAGCAGTTCTTC.

V is TRBV12-3 or TRBV12-4 and J is TRBJ1-5; D perhaps matches TRBD1 (6 bases). V shed 5 bases and J shed 0 bases, with 17 bases lying between them. This CDR3 spans 17 amino acids. The CDR3 coding sequence is TGTGCCAGCAGTATCCTGACAGGTTCCTTTAGCAATCAGCCCCAGCATTTT. Protein product: CASSILTGSFSNQPQHF.

This sequence joins TRBV10-3 and TRBJ1-2; TRBD1 aligns across 8 bases. The CDR3 consists of 15 residues. From germline, CDR1 is ENHRY and CDR2 SYGVKD. The trim removed 2 bases at V and 4 bases at J, leaving 6 bases unmatched. Here the CDR3 DNA reads TGTGCCATCAGTGAGGGAGGACAGGGAACCTATGGCTACACCTTC. Its protein product is CAISEGGQGTYGYTF.

The table lists this clonotype with a few counts. The rearrangement joins TRBV7-3 to TRBJ1-1, with D tentatively TRBD1 (6 bases). The germline V gene encodes CDR1 SGHTA and CDR2 FQGTGA. With 5 bases removed from V and 4 bases from J, the gap between germline ends came to 14 bases. This CDR3 has 14 residues. Written as DNA, the CDR3 is TGTGCCAGCAGCCCGGGGGGCCCGAGCACTGAAGCTTTCTTT. It yields the protein CASSPGGPSTEAFF.

This clonotype was seen many times. The chain carries TRBV3-1 and TRBJ2-2; D could derive from TRBD1 or TRBD2 (6 bases each). V gave up 1 base and J gave up 0 bases, with 15 bases separating them. The CDR3 consists of 18 residues. Germline CDR1 reads LGHDT; CDR2 reads YNNKEL (reference sequence). The CDR3 region is CASSQGGAGRPNTGELFF. CDR3 bases: TGTGCCAGCAGCCAAGGGGGGGCTGGCAGGCCGAACACCGGGGAGCTGTTTTTT. Combining the CDR3 with reference TRBV3-1 and TRBJ2-2 gives the whole variable domain DTAVSQTPKYLVTQMGNDKSIKCEQNLGHDTMYWYKQDSKKFLKIMFSYNNKELIINETVPNRFSPKSPDKAHLNLHINSLELGDSAVYFCASSQGGAGRPNTGELFFGEGSRLTVL.

The sample holds a few counts of this clonotype. The chain links TRBV5-1 to TRBJ1-2, with D perhaps matching TRBD1 (5 bases). The V gene's germline CDR1 is SGHRS and CDR2 YFSETQ. The CDR3 has 17 amino acids. The V and J ends lost 4 bases and 4 bases respectively, with 23 bases between them. The CDR3 here is CASSLAGSGSMGYGYTF. CDR3 sequence (DNA): TGCGCCAGCAGCCTGGCAGGGTCCGGTAGCATGGGCTATGGCTACACCTTC.

The genes are TRBV5-4 and TRBJ1-1, with unresolved D. The CDR3 has 14 amino acids. Germline V CDR1 and CDR2: SGHNT, YYREEE (reference sequence). Trimming took 1 base from V and 3 from J, leaving 10 bases between them. The CDR3 nucleotides are TGTGCCAGCAGCTTGAATGGTTGGGACACTGAAGCTTTCTTT. It translates to CASSLNGWDTEAFF.

This clonotype was seen repeatedly, ten times or more. This sequence joins TRBV5-5 and TRBJ2-5; 7 nucleotides align to TRBD1. CDR1 is SGHKS, CDR2 YYEKEE, per germline (reference sequence). J lost 5 bases, V lost 3 bases, and 13 bases had no gene match. The CDR3 is made up of 16 amino acids. The CDR3: CASSSASQTGSETQYF. The CDR3, as DNA: TGTGCCAGCAGCTCTGCATCTCAGACAGGGTCGGAGACCCAGTACTTC.

This clonotype was counted at least ten times. V usage is TRBV6-2 or TRBV6-3 and J usage is TRBJ1-1; the D is unclear. CDR1 MNHEY and CDR2 SVGEGT come from the germline V gene. This CDR3 contains 15 residues. The V gene lost 0 bases and the J gene lost 7 bases, with 15 bases spanning the gap. CDR3 in amino acids: CASSYSLRIGGEAFF. CDR3 nucleotide sequence: TGTGCCAGCAGTTACTCGTTACGCATCGGCGGTGAAGCTTTCTTT.

The chain carries TRBV12-3 or TRBV12-4 and TRBJ2-2; TRBD1 aligns across 9 bases. The CDR3 totals 14 residues. V was clipped by 7 bases and J by 4 bases; unmatched bases: 4. CDR3 bases: TGTGCCAGCACTATGACAGGGGGCACCGGGGAGCTGTTTTTT. Amino acid sequence: CASTMTGGTGELFF.

This clonotype was observed at least ten times. J is TRBJ1-2 and V is TRBV5-5, with 10 bases matching TRBD1. CDR3 length: 15 residues. Germline CDR1 SGHKS, CDR2 YYEKEE (reference sequence). Trimming took 4 bases from V and 3 from J; bases not matched to a gene: 6. The CDR3 protein is CASSPRDRGYYGYTF. CDR3 DNA: TGTGCCAGCAGCCCTCGGGACAGGGGCTACTATGGCTACACCTTC.

This clonotype was observed a handful of times. The chain couples TRBV6-6 to TRBJ2-5; D not certain. V gave up 7 bases and J gave up 1 base, with 16 bases separating them. Germline CDR1 and CDR2: MNHNY and SVGAGI (reference sequence). The CDR3 is made up of 15 amino acids. CDR3 coding DNA: TGTGCCAGCACCCATGACCCAGCCACCCAAGAGACCCAGTACTTC. Encoded protein: CASTHDPATQETQYF.